This T cell receptor (beta chain) was obtained from a study of T cells in Graves' hyperthyroidism and ophthalmopathy. General study results and limits: Model-based prediction identified ophthalmopathy a median roughly six months prior to its onset. Appearing also in blood were most of the thyroid clonotypes expanded above 0.001. Ophthalmopathy stood apart from stable hyperthyroidism in a 13 V-J model.

A note on this clonotype: Antigen unknown.

CDR1 and CDR2 from the germline V gene are SGHDT and YYEEEE. This CDR3 contains 16 residues. Trimming removed 4 bases at V and 4 bases at J, with 18 bases between. Amplification targeted TCR beta CDR3 regions from RNA transcripts. When the TCR CDR3 underwent first-round RT-PCR, the HTBI primer set was used. Via MiXCR, TCRdb re-called the multiplex PCR reads, giving one row per CDR3 protein. The data hold around 400,000 distinct CDR3 sequences, with around 25% observed a single time. The patients, who ranged from 18 to 65 in age, presented with newly diagnosed hyperthyroidism lasting under 2 months. This chain connects TRBV5-6 to TRBJ2-1, with D possibly matching TRBD2 (5 bases). The material sequenced was blood. The clonotype originates from a man aged 50-60 years with Graves' hyperthyroidism. The CDR3 DNA reads as TGTGCCAGCAGCGAGATGATGGCTAGCTGGTACAATGAGCAGTTCTTC. Encoded protein: CASSEMMASWYNEQFF.